This is a list of T cell receptor beta chains from one sample in a study of cytotoxic CD8 clonotypes in ibrutinib-treated CLL. The assay was immunoSEQ multiplex PCR, and TCRdb's table has in-frame clones only and misses some. The table has about 50,000 clones, approximately 75% seen once. The specimen comprised PBMCs, sampled after 12 months of ibrutinib treatment. These receptors came from a human donor with chronic lymphocytic leukemia. Both conserved end residues are part of each CDR3. D genes are given only for firm matches. The size entry is marked missing in some rows and otherwise reads once, few, many or a size class.

abundance: few; v_gene: TRBV2; d_gene: .; j_gene: TRBJ2-7; CDR3aa: CASRGTLLSYEQYF; CDR3nt: TGTGCCAGCAGAGGGACCCTCCTGAGCTACGAGCAGTACTTC
abundance: .; v_gene: TRBV5-1; d_gene: TRBD1; j_gene: TRBJ1-2; CDR3aa: CASSSGDRDGYTF; CDR3nt: TGCGCCAGCAGCTCCGGGGACAGGGACGGCTACACCTTC
abundance: .; v_gene: TRBV4-3; d_gene: .; j_gene: TRBJ2-7; CDR3aa: CASSQEGGGGFRSYEQYF; CDR3nt: TGCGCCAGCAGCCAAGAAGGAGGGGGCGGTTTTCGCTCCTACGAGCAGTACTTC
abundance: few; v_gene: TRBV4-2; d_gene: .; j_gene: TRBJ1-1; CDR3aa: CASSASPLGQGTEAFF; CDR3nt: TGTGCCAGCAGCGCTAGCCCCTTGGGGCAGGGGACTGAAGCTTTCTTT
abundance: .; v_gene: TRBV6-5; d_gene: .; j_gene: TRBJ1-3; CDR3aa: CASSVTGSSGNTIYF; CDR3nt: TGTGCCAGCAGTGTAACAGGGAGCTCTGGAAACACCATATATTTT
abundance: few; v_gene: TRBV7-2; d_gene: .; j_gene: TRBJ2-2; CDR3aa: CASSLAANTGELFF; CDR3nt: TGTGCCAGCAGCTTAGCGGCTAACACCGGGGAGCTGTTTTTT
abundance: once; v_gene: TRBV6-6; d_gene: TRBD1; j_gene: TRBJ2-7; CDR3aa: CASSYRDRTYEQYF; CDR3nt: TGTGCCAGCAGTTACCGGGACAGGACCTACGAGCAGTACTTC
abundance: few; v_gene: TRBV7-3; d_gene: .; j_gene: TRBJ1-2; CDR3aa: CASSLNTGEGGYTF; CDR3nt: TGTGCCAGCAGCTTAAATACGGGAGAGGGAGGCTACACCTTC
abundance: once; v_gene: TRBV7-2; d_gene: .; j_gene: TRBJ1-4; CDR3aa: CASSRGAANEKLFF; CDR3nt: TGTGCCAGCAGCCGCGGGGCGGCTAATGAAAAACTGTTTTTT
abundance: .; v_gene: TRBV30; d_gene: TRBD2; j_gene: TRBJ2-3; CDR3aa: CAWRLAGSTDTQYF; CDR3nt: TGTGCCTGGAGGCTAGCGGGATCCACAGATACGCAGTATTTT
abundance: .; v_gene: TRBV29-1; d_gene: .; j_gene: TRBJ1-1; CDR3aa: CSVVGTPLSTEAFF; CDR3nt: TGCAGCGTTGTGGGGACACCTCTTTCCACTGAAGCTTTCTTT
abundance: once; v_gene: TRBV27; d_gene: .; j_gene: TRBJ2-7; CDR3aa: CASSLQQGSYEQYF; CDR3nt: TGTGCCAGCAGTCTCCAACAGGGTTCGTACGAGCAGTACTTC
abundance: many; v_gene: TRBV2; d_gene: .; j_gene: TRBJ1-1; CDR3aa: CASRRVGDGTKAFF; CDR3nt: TGTGCCAGCAGGAGGGTTGGGGATGGGACAAAAGCTTTCTTT
abundance: once; v_gene: TRBV6-5; d_gene: TRBD1; j_gene: TRBJ2-3; CDR3aa: CASSTRQGATDTQYF; CDR3nt: TGTGCCAGCAGTACCCGACAGGGGGCTACAGATACGCAGTATTTT
abundance: few; v_gene: TRBV10-3; d_gene: .; j_gene: TRBJ1-3; CDR3aa: CAISALMDSSGNTIYF; CDR3nt: TGTGCCATCAGTGCCCTGATGGACAGCTCTGGAAACACCATATATTTT
abundance: .; v_gene: TRBV5-6; d_gene: .; j_gene: TRBJ2-1; CDR3aa: CASSEGLLSSYNEQFF; CDR3nt: TGTGCCAGCTCCGAGGGTCTGCTGAGCTCCTACAATGAGCAGTTCTTC
abundance: .; v_gene: TRBV5-1; d_gene: .; j_gene: TRBJ1-4; CDR3aa: CASSFTTGSEKLFF; CDR3nt: TGCGCCAGCAGCTTTACGACAGGTTCTGAAAAACTGTTTTTT
abundance: .; v_gene: TRBV28; d_gene: TRBD2; j_gene: TRBJ2-7; CDR3aa: CASSPTYGRVYEQYF; CDR3nt: TGTGCCAGCAGTCCAACTTACGGGAGGGTCTACGAGCAGTACTTC
abundance: few; v_gene: TRBV5-5; d_gene: .; j_gene: TRBJ2-5; CDR3aa: CASSLDGAQTQYF; CDR3nt: TGTGCCAGCAGCTTGGATGGGGCGCAGACCCAGTACTTC
abundance: .; v_gene: TRBV5-6; d_gene: TRBD1; j_gene: TRBJ2-2; CDR3aa: CASRRYRGSNTGELFF; CDR3nt: TGTGCCAGCAGACGTTACAGGGGGTCCAACACCGGGGAGCTGTTTTTT
abundance: .; v_gene: TRBV9; d_gene: .; j_gene: TRBJ2-3; CDR3aa: CASSVEGRTSTDTQYF; CDR3nt: TGTGCCAGCAGCGTAGAGGGCAGAACTAGCACAGATACGCAGTATTTT
abundance: .; v_gene: TRBV29-1; d_gene: .; j_gene: TRBJ2-7; CDR3aa: CSVAGGSYEQYF; CDR3nt: TGCAGCGTTGCTGGCGGGTCCTACGAGCAGTACTTC
abundance: .; v_gene: TRBV10-3; d_gene: TRBD2; j_gene: TRBJ2-1; CDR3aa: CAISDGRGLGGGMDEQFF; CDR3nt: TGTGCCATCAGTGATGGCCGGGGACTAGGGGGGGGCATGGATGAGCAGTTCTTC
abundance: .; v_gene: TRBV30; d_gene: TRBD1; j_gene: TRBJ1-3; CDR3aa: CAWGGTAGASGNTIYF; CDR3nt: TGTGCCTGGGGGGGGACAGCGGGCGCCTCTGGAAACACCATATATTTT
abundance: few; v_gene: TRBV7-5; d_gene: .; j_gene: TRBJ2-3; CDR3aa: CASSLNSGTDTQYF; CDR3nt: TGTGCCAGCAGCTTAAATAGTGGCACAGATACGCAGTATTTT
abundance: few; v_gene: TRBV10-1; d_gene: TRBD2; j_gene: TRBJ2-1; CDR3aa: CASSQAGLAGVISYNEQFF; CDR3nt: TGCGCCAGCTCCCAAGCGGGACTAGCGGGAGTTATTAGCTACAATGAGCAGTTCTTC
abundance: .; v_gene: TRBV14; d_gene: TRBD1; j_gene: TRBJ1-4; CDR3aa: CASSQDPGQGGEKLFF; CDR3nt: TGTGCCAGCAGCCAAGATCCAGGACAGGGCGGGGAAAAACTGTTTTTT
abundance: .; v_gene: TRBV12-5; d_gene: TRBD1; j_gene: TRBJ1-2; CDR3aa: CASGPPGGVGGYTF; CDR3nt: TGTGCTAGTGGTCCGCCAGGGGGCGTGGGCGGCTACACCTTC
abundance: .; v_gene: TRBV11-2; d_gene: TRBD1; j_gene: TRBJ1-2; CDR3aa: CASSLSVDRVKGYTF; CDR3nt: TGTGCCAGCAGCTTATCTGTGGACAGGGTCAAAGGCTACACCTTC
abundance: .; v_gene: TRBV7-2; d_gene: .; j_gene: TRBJ1-1; CDR3aa: CASSLVLITEAFF; CDR3nt: TGTGCCAGCAGCTTAGTGCTAATCACTGAAGCTTTCTTT
abundance: few; v_gene: TRBV18; d_gene: TRBD2; j_gene: TRBJ2-3; CDR3aa: CASSPLADTDTQYF; CDR3nt: TGTGCCAGCTCACCGCTAGCGGACACAGATACGCAGTATTTT
abundance: .; v_gene: TRBV6-5; d_gene: .; j_gene: TRBJ2-5; CDR3aa: CASMRAMVETQYF; CDR3nt: TGTGCCAGCATGAGGGCTATGGTAGAGACCCAGTACTTC
abundance: .; v_gene: TRBV7-3; d_gene: .; j_gene: TRBJ2-3; CDR3aa: CASSLMAGSGTQYF; CDR3nt: TGTGCCAGCAGCTTAATGGCGGGCTCCGGGACGCAGTATTTT
abundance: .; v_gene: TRBV7-8; d_gene: .; j_gene: TRBJ1-5; CDR3aa: CASSPDQGIFGNQPQHF; CDR3nt: TGTGCCAGCAGCCCTGACCAGGGAATTTTTGGCAATCAGCCCCAGCATTTT
abundance: .; v_gene: TRBV18; d_gene: TRBD1; j_gene: TRBJ2-6; CDR3aa: CASSGTGTGGYVLTF; CDR3nt: TGTGCCAGCTCGGGTACCGGGACAGGGGGCTACGTCCTGACTTTC
abundance: .; v_gene: TRBV4-1; d_gene: .; j_gene: TRBJ2-1; CDR3aa: CASSQERVAGDEQFF; CDR3nt: TGCGCCAGCAGCCAAGAAAGGGTAGCCGGCGATGAGCAGTTCTTC
abundance: .; v_gene: TRBV7-3; d_gene: TRBD1; j_gene: TRBJ1-2; CDR3aa: CASSLTGETGDGYTF; CDR3nt: TGTGCCAGCAGCTTAACAGGGGAGACAGGGGACGGCTACACCTTC
abundance: .; v_gene: TRBV5-6; d_gene: .; j_gene: TRBJ1-3; CDR3aa: CASSLGGFSGNTIYF; CDR3nt: TGTGCCAGCAGCTTGGGGGGGTTCTCTGGAAACACCATATATTTT
abundance: .; v_gene: TRBV7-2; d_gene: .; j_gene: TRBJ2-5; CDR3aa: CASSLHWGLEETQYF; CDR3nt: TGTGCCAGCAGCTTACACTGGGGCCTCGAAGAGACCCAGTACTTC
abundance: once; v_gene: TRBV5-1; d_gene: TRBD2; j_gene: TRBJ2-7; CDR3aa: CASSSGQGLAGTYEQYF; CDR3nt: TGCGCCAGCAGCTCTGGACAGGGACTAGCGGGGACCTACGAGCAGTACTTC
abundance: .; v_gene: TRBV27; d_gene: TRBD1; j_gene: TRBJ2-3; CDR3aa: CASSSGQGYTDTQYF; CDR3nt: TGTGCCAGCAGTTCGGGACAGGGATACACAGATACGCAGTATTTT